These 27 T cell receptor beta chains were all obtained from the same sample, sequenced in a study of CD8 T cell repertoires and HIV-1 epitope variants. Only in-frame clones appear in the TCRdb table, and some are missing; sequencing was by immunoSEQ multiplex PCR. The repertoire holds several thousand clones, with around 67% as singletons. For these TCRs, the target antigens are not known. Input material: cultured CD8+ T cells derived from PBMCs. These receptors were taken from a male donor with HIV.

The chain is built from TRBV2 and TRBJ2-7; 7 nucleotides align to TRBD2. Germline V gene data show CDR1 as SNHLY and CDR2 as FYNNEI. The J segment lost 7 bases and the V segment lost 8 bases, leaving 14 bases of the junction unmatched. This CDR3 region has 14 residues. CDR3 nucleotide sequence: TGTGCCAGCCAGCACGGAGCGGGGCTTGGGGAGCAGTACTTC. This sequence encodes CASQHGAGLGEQYF.

This chain joins TRBV19 and TRBJ2-1; tentative D call: TRBD1 (5 bases). Deletions cut 1 base from V and 7 bases from J, with 11 bases between. Germline loops: CDR1 LNHDA, CDR2 SQIVND (reference sequence). The CDR3 has 14 amino acids. CDR3 amino acids: CASSIVQGENEQFF. The CDR3 region has the DNA TGTGCCAGTAGTATAGTTCAGGGTGAAAATGAGCAGTTCTTC.

The J gene is TRBJ2-3, the V gene TRBV9; weak D call: TRBD2 (7 bases). The CDR3 runs 17 residues. Trimming removed 2 bases at V and 2 bases at J, with 18 bases between. CDR1 and CDR2 (germline): SGDLS, YYNGEE. This CDR3 reads CASSVPQEGGSTDTQYF. As DNA, the CDR3 is TGTGCCAGCAGCGTCCCTCAGGAGGGGGGGTCCACAGATACGCAGTATTTT.

The chain has TRBV7-7 and TRBJ1-6; 8 nucleotides align to TRBD1. Germline-derived CDR1 and CDR2 are SSHAT and FNYEAQ (reference sequence). V lost 4 bases to trimming and J lost 6 bases; unmatched junction nucleotides: 2. This CDR3 has 14 residues. Written as DNA, the CDR3 is TGTGCCAGCAGCTCAGGACAGGGTAATTCACCCCTCCACTTT. It yields the protein CASSSGQGNSPLHF. Full variable domain (remainder filled in from reference TRBV7-7 and TRBJ1-6): GAGVSQSPRYKVTKRGQDVTLRCDPISSHATLYWYQQALGQGPEFLTYFNYEAQPDKSGLPSDRFSAERPEGSISTLTIQRTEQRDSAMYRCASSSGQGNSPLHFGNGTRLTVT.

The chain couples TRBV5-6 to TRBJ2-7; 9 bases agree with TRBD1. Germline V CDR1 and CDR2: SGHDT, YYEEEE. The CDR3 loop spans 15 amino acids. The junction had 4 bases not matched to a gene; V was cut back by 2 bases and J by 1 base. The DNA for the CDR3 is TGTGCCAGCAGCTTAGGACAGGGGATTTCCTACGAGCAGTACTTC. This gives the protein CASSLGQGISYEQYF.

V gene TRBV4-3 combines with J gene TRBJ1-1, with D tentatively TRBD1 (6 bases). V lost 0 bases and J 8 bases, leaving 16 bases between the germline ends. In germline, CDR1 is LGHNA, CDR2 YSLEER. The CDR3 runs to 15 residues. The chain's CDR3 is CASSQDRGELREAFF. DNA for the CDR3: TGCGCCAGCAGCCAAGATAGGGGGGAATTAAGAGAAGCTTTCTTT.

This chain connects TRBV28 to TRBJ2-1, with a possible D match to TRBD1 (6 bases). Trimming took off 2 bases at V and 10 bases at J, with 12 bases between the two ends. The CDR3 extends over 13 amino acids. Germline lookup yields CDR1 MDHEN and CDR2 SYDVKM. For the CDR3, the DNA is TGTGCCAGCAGTTTACACAGGGTTGGGGAGCAGTTCTTC. Its protein is CASSLHRVGEQFF.

This clone has only a few counts. The J gene is TRBJ2-5, the V gene TRBV7-6, with 13 bases fitting TRBD2. J was trimmed by 4 bases and V by 4 bases; bases with no gene match: 12. The CDR3 runs 18 residues. The germline gives CDR1 SGHVS, CDR2 FNYEAQ. The CDR3 sequence: CASSYLPGGLAGSETQYF. As DNA, the CDR3 is TGTGCCAGCAGCTACTTACCGGGGGGACTAGCGGGGTCAGAGACCCAGTACTTC.

This chain links TRBV25-1 with TRBJ1-5; 9 positions match TRBD1. V lost 7 bases and J lost 3; bases outside the gene matches: 13. CDR3 length: 17 residues. Germline assignment: CDR1 MGHDK and CDR2 SYGVNS. In DNA form, the CDR3 reads TGTGCCAGCATTTCACCGGGACAGGGAAGAGCCAATCAGCCCCAGCATTTT. It is translated as CASISPGQGRANQPQHF.

A few counts support this clone. The chain joins TRBV7-2 to TRBJ1-5; D unclear. Looked up from germline, CDR1 is SGHTA and CDR2 is FQGNSA. The CDR3 has 14 amino acids. Between the trimmed V and J ends, which lost 2 bases and 6 bases, there was a span of 11 bases. The CDR3 region is CASSLRSESQPQHF. The CDR3, as DNA: TGTGCCAGCAGCTTACGATCAGAGAGTCAGCCCCAGCATTTT. Variable domain in full (rest from reference TRBV7-2 and TRBJ1-5): GAGVSQSPSNKVTEKGKDVELRCDPISGHTALYWYRQSLGQGLEFLIYFQGNSAPDKSGLPSDRFSAERTGGSVSTLTIQRTQQEDSAVYLCASSLRSESQPQHFGDGTRLSIL.

The chain has TRBV4-3 and TRBJ2-6, with D possibly being TRBD2 (5 bases). Trimming shortened V by 4 bases and J by 0 bases, and 10 bases separated the two germline ends. This CDR3 has 16 residues. Germline lookup yields CDR1 LGHNA and CDR2 YSLEER. The CDR3 DNA sequence: TGCGCCAGCAGCCCGGACTGGGGCTCTGGGGCCAACGTCCTGACTTTC. Protein product: CASSPDWGSGANVLTF.

This clone turned up a few times. This sample also contains other DNA sequences that code for the same CDR3. The DNA of the CDR3 is TGTGCCAGCAGCCAAGGTCGGCGGACAGGGGGGTTTACTTTC. This translates into CASSQGRRTGGFTF. The gene calls are TRBV7-2 and TRBJ2-6, with TRBD1 identical over 10 bases. This CDR3 spans 14 amino acids. Trimming at V came to 5 bases and at J to 19 bases, leaving 14 bases not matched to a gene. The V gene's germline CDR1 is SGHTA and CDR2 FQGNSA.

This clone occurred a few times. V and J are TRBV27 and TRBJ2-7; the D is unclear. Trimming removed 2 bases from V and 5 bases from J, with 4 bases in between. Looked up from germline, CDR1 is MNHEY and CDR2 is SMNVEV (reference sequence). The CDR3 consists of 11 residues. The CDR3 is CASSLGDEQYF. DNA for the CDR3: TGTGCCAGCAGTTTAGGGGACGAGCAGTACTTC.

This chain links TRBV28 with TRBJ1-4, with TRBD1 matching 8 bases. Unmatched junction bases numbered 23, after V lost 3 bases and J lost 8 bases. This CDR3 spans 20 amino acids. Per the germline V gene, CDR1 is MDHEN and CDR2 is SYDVKM. CDR3 sequence: CASSFWSSTGDIYMREKLFF. The CDR3 nucleotides read TGTGCCAGCAGTTTTTGGTCCTCGACAGGGGACATCTACATGAGAGAAAAACTGTTTTTT.

The chain links TRBV28 to TRBJ1-1; no clear D. Germline V lookup: CDR1 MDHEN, CDR2 SYDVKM. CDR3 length equals 15 residues. V lost 3 bases and J lost 9, with 20 bases in between. DNA of the CDR3: TGTGCCAGCAGTTTCAGCGAGGTTCTTAGGTCTCAAGCTTTCTTT. Translation gives CASSFSEVLRSQAFF.

The genes are TRBV28 and TRBJ2-1; D gene uncertain. Germline V gene lookup returns CDR1 MDHEN and CDR2 SYDVKM. Trimming removed 3 bases at V and 8 bases at J, with 11 bases between. This CDR3 region has 13 residues. CDR3 residues: CASSFGGIDEQFF. For the CDR3, the DNA is TGTGCCAGCAGTTTTGGTGGGATCGATGAGCAGTTCTTC.

V usage is TRBV7-9 and J usage is TRBJ2-3; possibly TRBD1 or TRBD2 for D (7 bases each). Between the trimmed V and J ends, which lost 10 bases and 3 bases, there was a span of 14 bases. The CDR3 length is 13 residues. Germline-derived CDR1 and CDR2 are SEHNR and FQNEAQ (reference sequence). CDR3 loop: CATRGGLTDTQYF. CDR3 nucleotides: TGTGCCACCAGGGGGGGCTTGACAGATACGCAGTATTTT.

The rearrangement links TRBV28 to TRBJ1-5, with TRBD1 as a possible D gene (5 bases). The germline gives CDR1 MDHEN, CDR2 SYDVKM. This CDR3 has 16 residues. The ends were cut back, 1 base at V and 7 bases at J, with 17 bases in the middle. The CDR3 sequence: CASSLLRPGTGQPQHF. The CDR3 DNA reads as TGTGCCAGCAGTTTATTGAGGCCAGGGACGGGGCAGCCCCAGCATTTT.

The chain is built from TRBV28 and TRBJ2-2; the D is unclear. Germline V gives CDR1 MDHEN, CDR2 SYDVKM. The CDR3 totals 12 residues. V shed 8 bases and J shed 6 bases, with 10 bases lying between them. The CDR3 loop is CASGLSAGELFF. CDR3 DNA sequence: TGTGCCAGCGGGTTGTCTGCCGGGGAGCTGTTTTTT.

Here the CDR3 DNA reads TGTGCCAGCAGCCCAGCAGAAGCGAACACCGGGGAGCTGTTTTTT. This codes for CASSPAEANTGELFF. The chain combines TRBV7-9 with TRBJ2-2; D is unresolved. The ends were cut back, 5 bases at V and 0 bases at J, with 10 bases in the middle. Germline V lookup: CDR1 SEHNR, CDR2 FQNEAQ (reference sequence). The CDR3 has 15 residues.

The rearrangement joins TRBV7-8 to TRBJ2-1; TRBD2 matches at 9 bases. In germline, CDR1 is SGHVS, CDR2 FQNEAQ. The CDR3 runs to 17 residues. V gave up 6 bases and J gave up 7 bases; unmatched junction bases: 16. The CDR3 DNA follows: TGTGCCAGCAGTTACCTAGGCCGTAGCGGGAGCCAGAATGAGCAGTTCTTC. Its translation: CASSYLGRSGSQNEQFF.

The chain carries TRBV5-6 and TRBJ2-5; D is possibly TRBD2 (5 bases). V was trimmed by 4 bases and J by 3 bases, leaving 16 bases between them. This CDR3 comprises 15 residues. Looked up from germline, CDR1 is SGHDT and CDR2 is YYEEEE. CDR3 coding DNA: TGTGCCAGCAGCCCCGAAGCTACTAGGGAAGAGACCCAGTACTTC. Translated: CASSPEATREETQYF.

The gene calls are TRBV11-2 and TRBJ2-1; 8 bases match TRBD1. The CDR3 has 16 residues. Losses at the gene ends were 0 bases for V and 4 bases for J; bases not matched to a gene: 5. Germline V lookup: CDR1 SGHAT, CDR2 FQNNGV. In DNA, the CDR3 is TGTGCCAGCAGCTTAGAGGACAGGGCGTTATACAATGAGCAGTTCTTC. It is translated as CASSLEDRALYNEQFF. Drawing the rest from reference TRBV11-2 and TRBJ2-1, the complete variable domain is EAGVAQSPRYKIIEKRQSVAFWCNPISGHATLYWYQQILGQGPKLLIQFQNNGVVDDSQLPKDRFSAERLKGVDSTLKIQPAKLEDSAVYLCASSLEDRALYNEQFFGPGTRLTVL.

This clone was counted between two and nine times. V and J are TRBV5-1 and TRBJ2-7; D may correspond to TRBD1 or TRBD2 (5 bases each). CDR1 and CDR2 (germline): SGHRS, YFSETQ. V lost 2 bases, J lost 2 bases, and 20 bases lay in between. The CDR3 has 17 residues. In DNA form, the CDR3 reads TGCGCCAGCAGCTTTGGGGCCGGGGCTAGCAGGGCCTACGAGCAGTACTTC. This encodes CASSFGAGASRAYEQYF.

The genes are TRBV9 and TRBJ2-1; TRBD2 aligns across 8 bases. Per the germline V gene, CDR1 is SGDLS and CDR2 is YYNGEE. This CDR3 contains 16 residues. V lost 0 bases and J lost 1; bases outside the gene matches: 3. The CDR3 DNA reads TGTGCCAGCAGCGTAGGGCTAGCGGGTTCCTACAATGAGCAGTTCTTC. Its translation: CASSVGLAGSYNEQFF.

This chain uses TRBV11-1 with TRBJ2-7, with TRBD2 as a possible D gene (5 bases). V lost 4 bases and J 2 bases, leaving 18 bases between the germline ends. Per the germline V gene, CDR1 is SGHAT and CDR2 is FQDESV (reference sequence). The CDR3 extends over 16 amino acids. In DNA, the CDR3 is TGTGCCAGCAGCTCCACGACTAAGGGTTTCGCCTACGAGCAGTACTTC. Residues: CASSSTTKGFAYEQYF.

A single count supports this clone. V gene TRBV2 combines with J gene TRBJ1-1; D call uncertain. Germline loops: CDR1 SNHLY, CDR2 FYNNEI. The ends were cut back, 8 bases at V and 6 bases at J, with 22 bases in the middle. The CDR3 runs 15 residues. The CDR3 reads CASADREGSSPEAFF. In DNA form, the CDR3 reads TGTGCCAGCGCTGACCGCGAAGGAAGCAGCCCTGAAGCTTTCTTT.